The 18 T cell receptor beta chains reported below all come from one sample, sequenced in a study of OX40 agonist ivuxolimab in advanced cancers. Clones were sequenced by immunoSEQ multiplex PCR, and TCRdb holds only the in-frame ones, with some missing. The data hold over 55,000 clones, with approximately 91% observed a single time. Sequenced material: CD4+ or CD8+ T cells sorted from blood, taken in a trial of the OX40 agonist ivuxolimab. These receptors all stem from an adult with an advanced solid tumor such as melanoma, head and neck, liver or kidney cancer.

The chain employs TRBV7-9 and TRBJ2-7; D unclear. V lost 5 bases to trimming and J lost 1 base, with 9 bases between them. The CDR3 is 13 amino acids. CDR1 and CDR2 from the germline V gene are SEHNR and FQNEAQ (reference sequence). The CDR3: CASSPGRSYEQYF. CDR3 nucleotides: TGTGCCAGCAGCCCAGGACGGTCCTACGAGCAGTACTTC.

V usage is TRBV7-2 and J usage is TRBJ2-3; perhaps D is TRBD1 or TRBD2 (5 bases each). Looked up from germline, CDR1 is SGHTA and CDR2 is FQGNSA. The CDR3 loop spans 14 amino acids. Trimming pared 0 bases from V and 3 bases from J, leaving 7 bases between. The CDR3 nucleotides read TGTGCCAGCAGCTTAGCGTGGGGGACAGATACGCAGTATTTT. Translating it yields CASSLAWGTDTQYF.

The gene calls are TRBV5-4 and TRBJ2-7; D gene unclear. Germline CDR1 reads SGHNT; CDR2 reads YYREEE (reference sequence). The V end lost 4 bases, the J end lost 7 bases, and 15 bases lay between the germline ends. The CDR3 spans 13 residues. This CDR3 reads CASSLDTGLEQYF. In DNA form, the CDR3 reads TGTGCCAGCAGCCTTGACACGGGCCTTGAGCAGTACTTC.

The V gene is TRBV15, the J gene TRBJ2-6; D ambiguous. Trimming left V 0 bases short and J 4 bases short, with 7 bases between. The CDR3 contains 15 residues. Germline V gives CDR1 LNHNV, CDR2 YYDKDF (reference sequence). CDR3 in DNA: TGTGCCACCAGCAGAGACTTAACCGGGGCCAACGTCCTGACTTTC. Residues: CATSRDLTGANVLTF.

This chain joins TRBV6-4 and TRBJ1-2, with no clear D. Trimming took off 5 bases at V and 13 bases at J, with 26 bases between the two ends. This CDR3 comprises 15 residues. Looked up from germline, CDR1 is MRHNA and CDR2 is SNTAGT. The CDR3 reads CASSCSRRRESPCTF. In DNA form, the CDR3 reads TGTGCCAGCAGTTGTTCCCGTCGGAGGGAGAGCCCATGCACCTTC.

The chain combines TRBV11-3 with TRBJ2-3; tentative D call: TRBD1 (5 bases). The germline V gene has CDR1 SGHNT and CDR2 YENEEA. The V end lost 5 bases, the J end lost 3 bases, and 18 bases lay between the germline ends. The CDR3 consists of 16 residues. DNA of the CDR3: TGTGCCAGCAGCCTTTCCATAGGGGCTGGGACAGATACGCAGTATTTT. Protein: CASSLSIGAGTDTQYF.

CDR3 region: CAWSPPAVGPLHF. The CDR3 coding sequence is TGTGCCTGGAGTCCCCCGGCCGTCGGGCCCCTCCACTTT. The chain uses TRBV30 and TRBJ1-6; D remains unclear. The CDR3 has 13 residues. Deletions cut 2 bases from V and 13 bases from J, with 15 bases between. Germline V gene sequence: CDR1 GTSNPN, CDR2 SVGIG (reference sequence).

The V call is TRBV7-2, the J call TRBJ1-2; D is unresolved. The CDR3 consists of 14 residues. V was cut by 5 bases and J by 2 bases, with 12 bases left in between. Germline V lookup: CDR1 SGHTA, CDR2 FQGNSA. The CDR3 reads CASSPGVGNYGYTF. CDR3 coding DNA: TGTGCCAGCAGCCCTGGTGTAGGGAACTATGGCTACACCTTC.

The chain couples TRBV6-6 to TRBJ2-1; D not resolved. V shed 2 bases and J shed 3 bases, with 14 bases lying between them. Germline V gene data show CDR1 as MNHNY and CDR2 as SVGAGI (reference sequence). There are 16 residues in the CDR3. The DNA of the CDR3 is TGTGCCAGCAGTTACGGCAGCCCAAAAATCTACAATGAGCAGTTCTTC. As protein: CASSYGSPKIYNEQFF.

This chain connects TRBV7-2 to TRBJ1-2; weak D call: TRBD1 (5 bases). This CDR3 contains 13 residues. V was shortened by 5 bases and J by 3 bases, with 10 bases between the two germline ends. Germline V lookup: CDR1 SGHTA, CDR2 FQGNSA. The DNA of the CDR3 is TGTGCCAGCAGCCCGGGACTTGACTATGGCTACACCTTC. Translation: CASSPGLDYGYTF.

This chain connects TRBV28 to TRBJ2-1; TRBD1 might be the D (6 bases). Deletions cut 6 bases from V and 5 bases from J, with 23 bases between. The germline CDR1 and CDR2 sequences are MDHEN and SYDVKM. This CDR3 contains 17 residues. CDR3 in DNA: TGTGCCAGCAGCAAATTGCGACAGGCTGGGTTTGACAATGAGCAGTTCTTC. It is translated as CASSKLRQAGFDNEQFF.

The chain carries TRBV11-2 and TRBJ2-5; D is possibly TRBD2 (5 bases). This CDR3 region has 17 residues. Looked up from germline, CDR1 is SGHAT and CDR2 is FQNNGV. Trimming stripped 5 bases from V and 1 base from J, with 20 bases between. As DNA, the CDR3 is TGTGCCAGCAGCCGATTGGGCGGGCAGGTGGTCCAAGAGACCCAGTACTTC. The encoded protein is CASSRLGGQVVQETQYF. Combining the CDR3 with reference TRBV11-2 and TRBJ2-5 gives the whole variable domain EAGVAQSPRYKIIEKRQSVAFWCNPISGHATLYWYQQILGQGPKLLIQFQNNGVVDDSQLPKDRFSAERLKGVDSTLKIQPAKLEDSAVYLCASSRLGGQVVQETQYFGPGTRLLVL.

The chain recombines TRBV6-6 with TRBJ1-3, with D unresolved. V was shortened by 10 bases and J by 2 bases, with 9 bases between the two germline ends. CDR3 length equals 12 residues. CDR1 is MNHNY, CDR2 SVGAGI, per germline (reference sequence). CDR3 residues: CATSFAGNTIYF. The CDR3, as DNA: TGTGCCACCTCCTTTGCTGGAAACACCATATATTTT.

The sample holds a few counts of this clone. The chain recombines TRBV28 with TRBJ1-2, with 9 positions matching TRBD1. V was pared by 5 bases and J by 8 bases, with 9 bases of the junction left unmatched. CDR1 is MDHEN, CDR2 SYDVKM, per germline. The CDR3 sequence is 14 residues long. CDR3 DNA sequence: TGTGCCAGCAGTGAGCCGGGACAGGGAGAGGGCTACACCTTC. Amino acids: CASSEPGQGEGYTF.

As DNA, the CDR3 is TGTGCCAGCAGCTCCCTCCACGCGGGAAGCTCTGGGGCCAACGTCCTGACTTTC. Residues: CASSSLHAGSSGANVLTF. This chain joins TRBV7-8 and TRBJ2-6; D might be TRBD2 (6 bases). The CDR3 is 18 amino acids. Trimming took 4 bases from V and 0 from J, leaving 16 bases between them. Germline CDR1 reads SGHVS; CDR2 reads FQNEAQ.

The rearrangement links TRBV10-3 to TRBJ2-1; no clear D. V lost 3 bases, J lost 8 bases, and 5 bases lay in between. The V gene's germline CDR1 is ENHRY and CDR2 SYGVKD. The CDR3 spans 11 residues. CDR3 coding DNA: TGTGCCATCAGTGACCAGGATGAGCAGTTCTTC. This encodes CAISDQDEQFF.

The rearrangement uses TRBV12-5 and TRBJ1-5; D is unclear. The germline CDR1 and CDR2 sequences are LGHNT and FRNRAP. The CDR3 spans 15 residues. The V end lost 5 bases, the J end lost 1 base, and 12 bases lay between the germline ends. DNA of the CDR3: TGTGCTAGTGGTACCCGATTTTACAGCAATCAGCCCCAGCATTTT. The encoded protein is CASGTRFYSNQPQHF.

The chain is built from TRBV7-9 and TRBJ2-2; D ambiguous. V was cut by 2 bases and J by 5 bases, with 0 bases left in between. Germline lookup yields CDR1 SEHNR and CDR2 FQNEAQ (reference sequence). The length of the CDR3 is 11 residues. CDR3: CASSLTGELFF. The DNA for the CDR3 is TGTGCCAGCAGCTTAACCGGGGAGCTGTTTTTT.